This TCR beta chain derives from a study of blood T cell repertoires in COVID-19. In the study overall: COVID-19 samples from acute and convalescent phases originated in the United States, Italy and Spain.

Unmatched junction bases numbered 11, after V lost 5 bases and J lost 0 bases. CDR3 size: 19 residues. Germline lookup yields CDR1 LNHDA and CDR2 SQIVND (reference sequence). Authors' processing steps: Estimated nucleated cell counts came from reference gene primer amplification. Assay: immunoSEQ multiplex PCR; the TCRdb copy retains only in-frame clones and omits some. V, J and clone size are taken as reported in that table, and D and trimming were inferred from the DNA itself. Of 200,000 to 250,000 clones listed, roughly nine tenths are singletons. The V gene is TRBV19, the J gene TRBJ2-2, with TRBD1 identical over 11 bases. The TCR originated in a man between 60 and 75 years old with acute or convalescent COVID-19. Sequencing used peripheral blood. CDR3 in amino acids: CASSSGTGGDFANTGELFF. The CDR3 DNA reads as TGTGCCAGTAGTTCAGGGACAGGGGGGGATTTCGCGAACACCGGGGAGCTGTTTTTT.